These 10 T cell receptor beta chains were sequenced from one sample in a study of cytomegalovirus exposure and HLA in healthy donors. PCR used 60 Vbeta primers and 13 Jbeta primers. TCRdb's table, derived via immunoSEQ multiplex PCR, lists solely in-frame clones and lacks some. The data show 100,000 to 150,000 clones, with 80% to 90% seen just once and less than 6.5% held by the top ten. The specimen was PBMCs. These receptors were obtained from a middle-aged woman in good health and CMV-seropositive.

The chain employs TRBV28 and TRBJ2-3; D is undetermined. V shed 1 base and J shed 3 bases, with 8 bases lying between them. Germline CDR1 MDHEN, CDR2 SYDVKM. The CDR3 is 14 amino acids. The CDR3 DNA is TGTGCCAGCAGTTTATTCCCCTTAACAGATACGCAGTATTTT. It specifies CASSLFPLTDTQYF.

This clone has just one count. The chain carries TRBV19 and TRBJ1-1; 12 bases are a match to TRBD1. The germline CDR1 and CDR2 sequences are LNHDA and SQIVND (reference sequence). Trimming took 6 bases from V and 2 from J; bases not matched to a gene: 7. This CDR3 comprises 16 residues. CDR3 sequence reads: CASRWGTGGRNTEAFF. CDR3 in DNA: TGTGCCAGTAGATGGGGGACAGGGGGCAGAAACACTGAAGCTTTCTTT.

J is TRBJ1-1 and V is TRBV5-1; 8 bases match TRBD1. There are 13 residues in the CDR3. After removal of 2 bases from V and 10 bases from J, the junction contained 7 bases not matched to a gene. Germline assignment: CDR1 SGHRS and CDR2 YFSETQ. CDR3: CASSFGTGRTAFF. CDR3 sequence (DNA): TGCGCCAGCAGCTTCGGGACAGGCAGAACAGCTTTCTTT.

Only a few counts were recorded for this clone. The chain recombines TRBV7-6 with TRBJ2-3, with 8 bases identical to TRBD2. Unmatched junction bases numbered 11, after V lost 0 bases and J lost 0 bases. The CDR3 spans 19 residues. Germline CDR1 is SGHVS and CDR2 is FNYEAQ. Here the CDR3 reads CASSLARGRSGSSTDTQYF. The CDR3, as DNA: TGTGCCAGCAGCTTAGCTCGGGGGCGAAGCGGGAGTAGCACAGATACGCAGTATTTT.

With regard to this clone: Sequence at one end of the junction differs from germline and may be a read error. The gene calls are TRBV7-7 and TRBJ1-3; a possible D gene is TRBD1 (5 bases). Germline CDR1 is SSHAT and CDR2 is FNYEAQ (reference sequence). The CDR3 extends over 15 amino acids. Here the CDR3 reads CASSTGKLSGNTIYF. The CDR3 DNA follows: TGTGCTAGCAGCACAGGAAAGCTCTCTGGAAACACCATATATTTT.

The V gene is TRBV9, the J gene TRBJ1-4; D may be TRBD1 (6 bases). This CDR3 region has 15 residues. V was pared by 4 bases and J by 1 base, with 11 bases between. Germline V gives CDR1 SGDLS, CDR2 YYNGEE. The CDR3 reads CASSKLQGTNEKLFF. The CDR3 DNA reads TGTGCCAGCAGCAAACTACAGGGAACTAATGAAAAACTGTTTTTT.

This clone occurred once. V is TRBV4-3 and J is TRBJ1-2; D is uncertain. Trimming took 3 bases from V and 4 from J, leaving 18 bases between them. CDR1 is LGHNA, CDR2 YSLEER, per germline. The CDR3 is 16 residues long. The CDR3 sequence: CASSQGTGRGSYGYTF. The DNA for the CDR3 is TGCGCCAGCAGCCAGGGAACTGGGAGAGGGAGCTATGGCTACACCTTC.

The chain combines TRBV7-2 with TRBJ2-5; TRBD2 matches 7 bases. This CDR3 contains 14 residues. The germline V gene encodes CDR1 SGHTA and CDR2 FQGNSA. V trimming: 1 base; J trimming: 2 bases; junction bases outside the gene matches: 1. CDR3 DNA sequence: TGTGCCAGCAGCTTAGTCGGGGGGCAAGAGACCCAGTACTTC. This gives the protein CASSLVGGQETQYF. Full variable domain (remainder filled in from reference TRBV7-2 and TRBJ2-5): GAGVSQSPSNKVTEKGKDVELRCDPISGHTALYWYRQSLGQGLEFLIYFQGNSAPDKSGLPSDRFSAERTGGSVSTLTIQRTQQEDSAVYLCASSLVGGQETQYFGPGTRLLVL.

The rearrangement uses TRBV9 and TRBJ2-3; 9 nucleotides line up with TRBD1. The CDR3 consists of 13 residues. V gave up 4 bases and J gave up 10 bases; unmatched junction bases: 7. The V gene's germline CDR1 is SGDLS and CDR2 YYNGEE. This CDR3 is CASSSPGQGAQYF. DNA for the CDR3: TGTGCCAGCAGCTCCCCGGGACAGGGAGCGCAGTATTTT.

This chain connects TRBV5-4 to TRBJ2-5; D is unclear. The germline V and J ends were trimmed by 1 base and 1 base, with 8 bases remaining between them. The CDR3 has 14 residues. The germline V gene encodes CDR1 SGHNT and CDR2 YYREEE (reference sequence). CDR3 region: CASSLSNSQETQYF. The CDR3 nucleotides read TGTGCCAGCAGCTTGTCTAACTCCCAAGAGACCCAGTACTTC.